The rows below give T cell receptor beta chains drawn from one sample of a study of blood T cells in healthy people across ages. MiXCR, applied by TCRdb to the 5' RACE reads, yields one record per CDR3 protein. The table shows roughly 1,800,000 distinct CDR3 sequences, with just under 50% occurring only once. Sequencing used blood. These TCRs come from a woman aged 40-49 years in good health. The CDR3 runs from the conserved cysteine through the conserved F or W. Each record gives: D gene, V gene, J gene, clone size, CDR3 DNA, CDR3 protein. D genes are given only for firm matches. The listing skips clone size in some rows; elsewhere it reads once, few, many or a size class.

>NA|TRBV6-2/TRBV6-3|TRBJ2-5|NA
TGTGCCAGCAGGATTGTAGAGACCCAGTACTTC
CASRIVETQYF
>TRBD1|TRBV9|TRBJ1-2|once
TGTGCCAGCAGCTTCCGGACAGGAACCTTCTATGGCTACACCTTC
CASSFRTGTFYGYTF
>TRBD2|TRBV10-3|TRBJ2-3|NA
TGTGCCATCAACACGGGGGGGAGGACAGATACGCAGTATTTT
CAINTGGRTDTQYF
>NA|TRBV7-9|TRBJ2-7|few
TGTGCCAGCAGCTTATTCCCAGGAAACGGCTACGAGCAGTACTTC
CASSLFPGNGYEQYF
>TRBD2|TRBV13|TRBJ2-1|NA
TGTACCAGCAGCCAAGGGACTAGCGGGGGCCGTGAGCAGTTCTTC
CTSSQGTSGGREQFF
>TRBD1|TRBV11-2|TRBJ2-7|few
TGTGCCAGCAGCTCAGCCGGGACAGTGGCTTACGAGCAGTACTTC
CASSSAGTVAYEQYF
>NA|TRBV29-1|TRBJ1-1|NA
TGCAGCGTTGGGCTACAGAGTCCTGAAGCTTTCTTT
CSVGLQSPEAFF
>NA|TRBV7-2|TRBJ1-5|NA
TGTGCCAGCAGCTTAATGCCCCGGGGCAATCAGCCCCAGCATTTT
CASSLMPRGNQPQHF
>TRBD2|TRBV11-1|TRBJ2-7|NA
TGTGCCAGCAGCTTCTACGGGGGGGCCAGATACGAGCAGTACTTC
CASSFYGGARYEQYF
>TRBD2|TRBV6-2/TRBV6-3|TRBJ2-1|NA
TGTGCCATCGGGACTAGCGGGGGGCCAGGGCAGTTCTTC
CAIGTSGGPGQFF
>NA|TRBV7-2|TRBJ1-1|NA
TGTGCCAGCAGCTTAGAGGGGGGGGCAGGGGTAGGAGTCACTGAAGCTTTCTTT
CASSLEGGAGVGVTEAFF
>TRBD2|TRBV6-5|TRBJ2-3|NA
TGTGCCAGCAGTTACGTGACTAGCGGGGGCCTTAGCACAGATACGCAGTATTTT
CASSYVTSGGLSTDTQYF
>NA|TRBV28|TRBJ2-7|NA
TGTGCCAGCAGTTTGATCCGGGACGCTCGAAACTACGAGCAGTACTTC
CASSLIRDARNYEQYF
>NA|TRBV7-9|TRBJ1-2|once
TGCGCCAGCAGCTTATCACGGGGACGGCGAAACTATGGCTACACCTTC
CASSLSRGRRNYGYTF
>NA|TRBV15|TRBJ1-5|NA
TGTGCCACCAGCAGAGGACAGTGGGGCAATCAGCCCCAGCATTTT
CATSRGQWGNQPQHF
>TRBD1|TRBV11-1|TRBJ1-1|NA
TGTGCCAGCAGCCCCCTGGGAACAGGGGACACTGAAGCTTTCTTT
CASSPLGTGDTEAFF
>NA|TRBV4-3|TRBJ2-5|few
TGCGCCAGCAGCCAAGCAAGTAGCGATCAAGAGACCCAGTACTTC
CASSQASSDQETQYF
>NA|TRBV29-1|TRBJ1-4|few
TGCAGCGCGGAGGGGGCAACTAATGAAAAACTGTTTTTT
CSAEGATNEKLFF
>NA|TRBV7-9|TRBJ1-2|once
TGTGCCAGCAGCTTATCCAGGGACACCTTC
CASSLSRDTF
>TRBD1|TRBV5-1|TRBJ2-1|few
TGCGCCAGCAGCTACCCGACAGGGAACTCCTACAATGAGCAGTTCTTC
CASSYPTGNSYNEQFF
>TRBD1|TRBV5-1|TRBJ2-7|once
TGCGCCAGCAGCTCCGGGACAGGGGTCCTATACGAGCAGTACTTC
CASSSGTGVLYEQYF
>NA|TRBV29-1|TRBJ2-4|few
TGCAGCGTTGAAGATCTACGGGGGCGTGACAAAAACATTCAGTACTTC
CSVEDLRGRDKNIQYF
>NA|TRBV5-1|TRBJ1-4|NA
TGCGCCAGCAGCTTGGGAGAGACAGTCGGGGAAAAACTGTTTTTT
CASSLGETVGEKLFF
>TRBD1|TRBV7-2|TRBJ2-1|NA
TGTGCCAGCAGCCGTAGAGAGGGGGCTGGCAATGAGCAGTTCTTC
CASSRREGAGNEQFF
>NA|TRBV10-3|TRBJ2-3|NA
TGTGTCATCAGTGAGTCCTTCGAGACTACAGCAAGTGATACGCAGTATTTT
CVISESFETTASDTQYF
>NA|TRBV9|TRBJ2-1|NA
TGTGCCAGCAGCCCCTGGGGCGGGGCTTACAATGAGCAGTTCTTC
CASSPWGGAYNEQFF